Listed below are T cell receptor beta chains from one sample, sequenced in a study of regulatory T cells in long-lasting Graves disease. TCRdb reanalysed the multiplex PCR reads using MiXCR and keeps one entry per CDR3 protein. Of roughly 610,000 distinct CDR3 sequences listed, less than 20% were seen once; the top ten hold around 18%. This same sample was also taken into another study, of T cells in Graves' hyperthyroidism and ophthalmopathy.

Sample: peripheral blood mononuclear cells (PBMCs), taken at new diagnosis, from a patient treated with antithyroid drugs. The receptors were sampled from a woman aged 25 to 39 with Graves disease. Both conserved end residues are part of each CDR3. D genes are given only for firm matches. Some rows have no size entry. The others give once, few or many, or a class for an expanded clone.

v_call,clone_size,d_call,j_call,cdr3_nt,cdr3_aa
TRBV12-3/TRBV12-4,many,TRBD1,TRBJ2-3,TGTGCCAGCAGTTTACCACAGGGGGCAACAGATACGCAGTATTTT,CASSLPQGATDTQYF
TRBV29-1,many,TRBD1,TRBJ1-5,TGCAGCGTCCTACTCGGGGGACAGCGACGCAATCAGCCCCAGCATTTT,CSVLLGGQRRNQPQHF
TRBV28,many,.,TRBJ1-1,TGTGCCAGCAGTTTGGAAAGAGGGAACGCTTTCTTT,CASSLERGNAFF
TRBV28,many,TRBD2,TRBJ2-1,TGTGCCAGCAGTTCCTGGACTAGCGGGGCATCCGAGCAGTTCTTC,CASSSWTSGASEQFF
TRBV20-1,.,.,TRBJ1-4,TGCAGTGCTTGCAGGGGAGTCTGTGAAAAACTGTTTTTT,CSACRGVCEKLFF
TRBV5-1,.,.,TRBJ2-7,TGCGCCAGCAGCTTGGGCGGGACACCTTACGAGCAGTACTTC,CASSLGGTPYEQYF
TRBV20-1,few,.,TRBJ1-5,TGCAGTGCGGGTAGTTTTAGCAATCAGCCCCAGCATTTT,CSAGSFSNQPQHF
TRBV7-2,many,.,TRBJ2-7,TGTGCCAGCAGCTTAGCAGGGTTGATGGCGTACTTC,CASSLAGLMAYF
TRBV2,many,.,TRBJ2-5,TGTGCCAGCAGTGAAGCGGGGGTTGGGATTTCGGAGACCCAGTACTTC,CASSEAGVGISETQYF
TRBV7-9,few,.,TRBJ1-1,TGTGCCAGCACAGCGTGGGTGAACACTGAAGCTTTCTTT,CASTAWVNTEAFF
TRBV7-3,few,.,TRBJ2-1,TGTGCCAGCGCGAAAGAGGCTGTCTCCTACAATGAGCAGTTCTTC,CASAKEAVSYNEQFF
TRBV6-5,.,TRBD1,TRBJ1-6,TGTGCCAGCAGTTACTCCGGACAGGGTCATACACCCCTCCACTTT,CASSYSGQGHTPLHF
TRBV18,few,.,TRBJ2-1,TGTGCCAGCTCACCCGGGCAAGACAATGAGCAGTTCTTC,CASSPGQDNEQFF
TRBV7-9,many,.,TRBJ2-7,TGTGCCAGCAGCTTGGAGGGACGGAAGTACGAGCAGTACTTC,CASSLEGRKYEQYF
TRBV5-1,many,.,TRBJ1-1,TGCGCCAGCAGCTTGGTCCCGTCCGGGGGTACTGAAGCTTTCTTT,CASSLVPSGGTEAFF
TRBV14,.,.,TRBJ1-3,TGTGCCGCTGGAGCCTCTGGAAACACCATATATTTT,CAAGASGNTIYF
TRBV5-1,few,.,TRBJ1-2,TGCGCCAGCAGCCATCAGGGAGATCCTAAGGGGCCATATGGCTACACCTTC,CASSHQGDPKGPYGYTF
TRBV12-3/TRBV12-4,many,.,TRBJ2-1,TGTGCCAGCAGTTCAGGGGTCTGGGACAATGAGCAGTTCTTC,CASSSGVWDNEQFF
TRBV11-2,many,TRBD2,TRBJ2-3,TGTGCCAGCAGCTCCCTACCCGTCCCGGGACTAGCGGGAGGCACAGATACGCAGTATTTT,CASSSLPVPGLAGGTDTQYF
TRBV28,many,.,TRBJ2-1,TGTGCCAGCAGTAACTTCCTTGAAGCATCAAATGAGCAGTTCTTC,CASSNFLEASNEQFF
TRBV7-2,many,.,TRBJ2-7,TGTGCCAGCAGCGGACCGTTAGGCGAGCAGTACTTC,CASSGPLGEQYF
TRBV7-6,many,TRBD2,TRBJ2-7,TGTGCCAGCAGCCCCCGGGCTAGCGGGAGCCTTTTTCGCGAGCAGTACTTC,CASSPRASGSLFREQYF
TRBV6-1,few,TRBD1,TRBJ2-2,TGTGCCAGCAGGATGATGACAGGGGCGACCGGGGAGCTGTTTTTT,CASRMMTGATGELFF
TRBV11-2,few,TRBD2,TRBJ2-5,TGTGCCAGCAGCTCGAGTTCTAGCGGGAGGACCTTGGGAGAGACCCAGTACTTC,CASSSSSSGRTLGETQYF
TRBV15,.,.,TRBJ2-3,TGTGCCACCAGCAGTGTTAAGTACACAGATACGCAGTATTTT,CATSSVKYTDTQYF
TRBV19,many,TRBD1,TRBJ1-5,TGTGCCAGTAGGGGACAGAGCATGAATCAGCCCCAGCATTTT,CASRGQSMNQPQHF
TRBV28,many,.,TRBJ2-7,TGTGCCAGCAGTTTAAAAGAGTACTACGAGCAGTACTTC,CASSLKEYYEQYF
TRBV28,many,TRBD2,TRBJ2-7,TGTGCCAGCAGCGACGCTAGCGGGAGAGGCGAGCAGTACTTC,CASSDASGRGEQYF
TRBV20-1,many,.,TRBJ2-7,TGCAGTGCCCCGAGGGGGGAACACTACGAGCAGTACTTC,CSAPRGEHYEQYF
TRBV20-1,many,TRBD2,TRBJ2-2,TGCAGTGCTAGCGGGAGGGCCGGGGAGCTGTTTTTT,CSASGRAGELFF
TRBV5-1,many,TRBD1,TRBJ2-7,TGCGCCAGCAGCTTGGAGGGGGCCCCCTCCTACGAGCAGTACTTC,CASSLEGAPSYEQYF
TRBV15,.,TRBD1,TRBJ2-1,TGTGCCACCAGCAGAGGAGGGACAGGGCCCGCGAGGGAGCAGTTCTTC,CATSRGGTGPAREQFF
TRBV24-1,many,.,TRBJ1-5,TGTGCCACCAGTGATTTTGGCAATCAGCCCCAGCATTTT,CATSDFGNQPQHF
TRBV24-1,few,.,TRBJ2-5,TGTGCCACCAGTGATTACGGGGGTCAAGAGACCCAGTACTTC,CATSDYGGQETQYF
TRBV20-1,few,TRBD1,TRBJ2-5,TGCAGTGCTAGAGCCGGGACAGTCAAAGAGACCCAGTACTTC,CSARAGTVKETQYF
TRBV20-1,.,.,TRBJ2-3,TGCAGTGCTAGAGATAGGAGGTCAGGGAGTCTCACAGATACGCAGTATTTT,CSARDRRSGSLTDTQYF
TRBV18,.,.,TRBJ1-1,TGTGCCAGCTCGAAAATTTCAGTGGCTGAAGCTTTCTTT,CASSKISVAEAFF
TRBV28,many,.,TRBJ2-4,TGTGCCAGCAGATACCCACCCCGAGGTCAGGGAGCCAAAAACATTCAGTACTTC,CASRYPPRGQGAKNIQYF
TRBV2,many,.,TRBJ2-2,TGTGCCAGCAGTGAAAGTAGGGCGGGCACCGGGGAGCTGTTTTTT,CASSESRAGTGELFF
TRBV3-1,.,.,TRBJ2-6,TGTGCCAGCAGCAGGGTGGGTAGCTCTGGGGCCAACGTCCTGACTTTC,CASSRVGSSGANVLTF
TRBV28,many,.,TRBJ2-5,TGTGCCAGCAGTTTATCTGGGCGGAGGGGCCAAGAGACCCAGTACTTC,CASSLSGRRGQETQYF
TRBV18,few,.,TRBJ1-3,TGTGCCAGCTCAAGGACAAGGTCTGGAAACACCATATATTTT,CASSRTRSGNTIYF
TRBV19,.,.,TRBJ1-2,TGTGCCAGTAGTATGGCTTACTATGGCTACACCTTC,CASSMAYYGYTF
TRBV6-1,many,.,TRBJ2-5,TGTGCCAGCAAACCTGGGGGGGCAGTAAACCAAGAGACCCAGTACTTC,CASKPGGAVNQETQYF
TRBV2,few,.,TRBJ2-7,TGTGCCAGCACCGCCCTCTCAGTGGGCGAGCAGTACTTC,CASTALSVGEQYF
TRBV6-1,.,TRBD2,TRBJ2-4,TGTGCCGGCAGTGTATCTAGCGGTCGGCCCAAAAACATTCAGTACTTC,CAGSVSSGRPKNIQYF
TRBV20-1,.,.,TRBJ2-7,TGCAGTGCTAGAACCCGTGCCGAGCAGTACTTC,CSARTRAEQYF
TRBV7-2,many,TRBD1,TRBJ1-2,TGTGCCAGCCCGGGACAGGGGTTTGCTAACTATGGCTACACCTTC,CASPGQGFANYGYTF
TRBV2,many,.,TRBJ2-3,TGTGCCAGCAGCGAGACACCCGGCGGGCCAGATACGCAGTATTTT,CASSETPGGPDTQYF
TRBV7-2,many,.,TRBJ1-1,TGTGCCAGCAGCCTAGGTACACGGGACACTGAAGCTTTCTTT,CASSLGTRDTEAFF
TRBV6-1,many,.,TRBJ1-1,TGTGCCAGCTGGTCCGTGGCCACTGAAGCTTTCTTT,CASWSVATEAFF
TRBV28,many,.,TRBJ1-1,TGTCCCGGCGGGGTGAACACTGAAGCTTTCTTT,CPGGVNTEAFF
TRBV7-8,few,TRBD1,TRBJ2-7,TGTGCCAGCGTAAATGACAGGGATTCGCTCGAGCAGTACTTC,CASVNDRDSLEQYF
TRBV13,few,TRBD2,TRBJ2-5,TGTGCCAGCAGCGACCTTGTCGGTAGCGGGAGTATGGAGACCCAGTACTTC,CASSDLVGSGSMETQYF
TRBV30,many,TRBD1,TRBJ2-7,TGTGCCTGGAGTCATTCCGGGACAGGGACCTCCTACGAGCAGTACTTC,CAWSHSGTGTSYEQYF
TRBV2,many,TRBD1,TRBJ1-6,TGTGCCAGCAGTTTGACAGGGGTTGAAAATTCACCCCTCCACTTT,CASSLTGVENSPLHF